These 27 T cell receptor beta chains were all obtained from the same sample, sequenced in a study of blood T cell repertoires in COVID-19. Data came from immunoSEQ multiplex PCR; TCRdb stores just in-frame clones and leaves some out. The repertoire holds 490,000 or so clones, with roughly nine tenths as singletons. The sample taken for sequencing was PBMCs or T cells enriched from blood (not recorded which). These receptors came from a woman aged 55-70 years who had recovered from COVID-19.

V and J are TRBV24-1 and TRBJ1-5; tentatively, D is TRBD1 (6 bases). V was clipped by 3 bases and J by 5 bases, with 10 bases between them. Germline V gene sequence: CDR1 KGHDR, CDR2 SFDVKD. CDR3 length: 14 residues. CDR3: CATSDPGHDQPQHF. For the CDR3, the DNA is TGTGCCACCAGTGATCCGGGACATGATCAGCCCCAGCATTTT.

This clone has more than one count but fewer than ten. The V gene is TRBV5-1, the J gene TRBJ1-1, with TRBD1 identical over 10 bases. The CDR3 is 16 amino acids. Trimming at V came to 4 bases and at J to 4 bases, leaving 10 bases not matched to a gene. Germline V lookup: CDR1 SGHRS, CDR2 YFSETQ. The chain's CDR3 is CASSPGTGVGSTEAFF. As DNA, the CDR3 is TGCGCCAGCAGCCCCGGGACAGGGGTAGGGAGCACTGAAGCTTTCTTT.

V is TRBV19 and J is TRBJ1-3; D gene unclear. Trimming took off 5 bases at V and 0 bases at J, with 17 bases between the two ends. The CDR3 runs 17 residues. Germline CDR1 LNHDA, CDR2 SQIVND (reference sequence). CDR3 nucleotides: TGTGCCAGTAGTTCCACCGGGAAAGTAAGCTCTGGAAACACCATATATTTT. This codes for CASSSTGKVSSGNTIYF. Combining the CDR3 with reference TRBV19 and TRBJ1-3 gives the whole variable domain DGGITQSPKYLFRKEGQNVTLSCEQNLNHDAMYWYRQDPGQGLRLIYYSQIVNDFQKGDIAEGYSVSREKKESFPLTVTSAQKNPTAFYLCASSSTGKVSSGNTIYFGEGSWLTVV.

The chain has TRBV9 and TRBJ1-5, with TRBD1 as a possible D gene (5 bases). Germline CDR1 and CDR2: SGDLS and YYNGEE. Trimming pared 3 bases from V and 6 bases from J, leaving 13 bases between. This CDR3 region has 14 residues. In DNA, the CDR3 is TGTGCCAGCAGCGCGGGGGGGGGAAGTCAGCCCCAGCATTTT. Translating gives CASSAGGGSQPQHF.

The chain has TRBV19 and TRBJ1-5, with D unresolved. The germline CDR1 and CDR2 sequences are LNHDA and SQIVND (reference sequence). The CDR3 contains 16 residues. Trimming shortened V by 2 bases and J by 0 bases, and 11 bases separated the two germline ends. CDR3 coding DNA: TGTGCCAGTAGTATATGGCAGGTCTATAGCAATCAGCCCCAGCATTTT. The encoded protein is CASSIWQVYSNQPQHF.

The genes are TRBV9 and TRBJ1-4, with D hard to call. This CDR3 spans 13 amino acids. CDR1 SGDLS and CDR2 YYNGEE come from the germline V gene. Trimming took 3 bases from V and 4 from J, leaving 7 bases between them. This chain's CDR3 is CASSAGSNEKLFF. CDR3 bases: TGTGCCAGCAGCGCCGGTAGTAATGAAAAACTGTTTTTT.

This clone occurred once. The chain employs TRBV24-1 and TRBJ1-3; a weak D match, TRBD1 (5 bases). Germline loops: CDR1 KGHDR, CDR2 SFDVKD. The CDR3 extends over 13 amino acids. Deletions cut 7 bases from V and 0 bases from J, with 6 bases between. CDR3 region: CATRDISGNTIYF. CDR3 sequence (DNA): TGTGCCACCAGGGACATCTCTGGAAACACCATATATTTT.

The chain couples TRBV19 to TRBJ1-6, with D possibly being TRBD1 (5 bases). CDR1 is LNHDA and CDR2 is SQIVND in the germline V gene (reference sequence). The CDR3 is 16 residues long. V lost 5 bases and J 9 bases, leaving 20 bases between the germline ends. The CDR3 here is CASSPRARVGGSPLHF. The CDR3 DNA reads TGTGCCAGTAGTCCGCGGGCTAGAGTGGGGGGTTCACCCCTCCACTTT.

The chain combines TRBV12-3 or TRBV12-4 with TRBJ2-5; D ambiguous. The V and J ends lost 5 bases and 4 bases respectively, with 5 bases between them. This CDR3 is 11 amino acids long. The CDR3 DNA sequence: TGTGCCAGCAGTCTCAGAGAGACCCAGTACTTC. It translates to CASSLRETQYF.

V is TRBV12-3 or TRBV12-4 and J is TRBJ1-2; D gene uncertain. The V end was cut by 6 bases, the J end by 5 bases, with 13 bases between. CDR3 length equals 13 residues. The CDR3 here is CASSPITGYGYTF. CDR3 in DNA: TGTGCCAGCAGCCCTATCACGGGGTATGGCTACACCTTC.

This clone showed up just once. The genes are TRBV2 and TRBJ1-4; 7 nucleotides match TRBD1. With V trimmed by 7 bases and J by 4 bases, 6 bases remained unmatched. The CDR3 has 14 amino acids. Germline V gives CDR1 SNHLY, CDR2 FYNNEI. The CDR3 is CASNEQGLNEKLFF. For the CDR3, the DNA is TGTGCCAGCAACGAACAGGGGCTTAATGAAAAACTGTTTTTT.

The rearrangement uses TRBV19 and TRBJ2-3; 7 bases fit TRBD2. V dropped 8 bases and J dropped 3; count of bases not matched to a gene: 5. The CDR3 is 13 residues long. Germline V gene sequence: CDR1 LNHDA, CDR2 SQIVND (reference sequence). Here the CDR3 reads CASSGGQTDTQYF. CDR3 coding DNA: TGTGCCAGTTCGGGGGGTCAAACAGATACGCAGTATTTT.

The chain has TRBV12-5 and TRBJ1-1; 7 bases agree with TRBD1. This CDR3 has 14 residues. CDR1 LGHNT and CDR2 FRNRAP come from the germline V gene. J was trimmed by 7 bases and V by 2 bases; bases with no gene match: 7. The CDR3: CASGLRGTDVEAFF. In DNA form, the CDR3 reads TGTGCTAGTGGTTTGAGAGGGACAGACGTTGAAGCTTTCTTT.

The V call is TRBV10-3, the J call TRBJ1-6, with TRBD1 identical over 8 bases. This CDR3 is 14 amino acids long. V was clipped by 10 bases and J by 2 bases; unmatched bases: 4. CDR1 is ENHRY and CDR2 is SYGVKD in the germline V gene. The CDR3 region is CASGQGTYNSPLHF. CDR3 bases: TGTGCCAGCGGACAGGGTACCTATAATTCACCCCTCCACTTT.

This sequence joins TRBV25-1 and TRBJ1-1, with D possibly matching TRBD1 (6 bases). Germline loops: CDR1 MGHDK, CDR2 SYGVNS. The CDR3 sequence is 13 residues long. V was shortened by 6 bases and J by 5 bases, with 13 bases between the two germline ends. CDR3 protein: CASRREGDTEAFF. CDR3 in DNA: TGTGCCAGCAGAAGGGAGGGGGATACTGAAGCTTTCTTT.

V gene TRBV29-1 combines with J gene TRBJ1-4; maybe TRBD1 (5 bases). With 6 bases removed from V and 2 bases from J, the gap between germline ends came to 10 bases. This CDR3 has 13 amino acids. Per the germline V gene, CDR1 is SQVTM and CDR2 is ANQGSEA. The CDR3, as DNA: TGCAGCGTCGCGGGACGGACTAATGAAAAACTGTTTTTT. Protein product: CSVAGRTNEKLFF.

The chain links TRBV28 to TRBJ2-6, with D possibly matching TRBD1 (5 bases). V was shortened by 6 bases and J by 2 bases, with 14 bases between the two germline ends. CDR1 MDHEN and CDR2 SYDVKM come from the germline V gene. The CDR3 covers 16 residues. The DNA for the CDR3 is TGTGCCAGCAGGCAGCAGGCCAGGGCTGGGGCCAACGTCCTGACTTTC. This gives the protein CASRQQARAGANVLTF.

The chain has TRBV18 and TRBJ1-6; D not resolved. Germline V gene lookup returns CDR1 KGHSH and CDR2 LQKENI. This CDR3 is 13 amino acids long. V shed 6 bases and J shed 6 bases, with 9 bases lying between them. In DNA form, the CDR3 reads TGTGCCAGCTCCCGCCTAGGTAATTCACCCCTCCACTTT. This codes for CASSRLGNSPLHF.

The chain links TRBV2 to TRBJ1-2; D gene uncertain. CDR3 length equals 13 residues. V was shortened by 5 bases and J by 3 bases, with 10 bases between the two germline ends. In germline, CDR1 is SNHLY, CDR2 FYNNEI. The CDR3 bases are TGTGCCAGCAGTTCGGGTGGTCACTATGGCTACACCTTC. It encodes CASSSGGHYGYTF.

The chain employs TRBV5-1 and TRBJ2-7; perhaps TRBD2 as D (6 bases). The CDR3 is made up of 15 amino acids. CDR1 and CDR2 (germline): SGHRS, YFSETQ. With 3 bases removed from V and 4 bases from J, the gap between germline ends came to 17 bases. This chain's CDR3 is CASSWRVGVKYEQYF. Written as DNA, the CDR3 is TGCGCCAGCAGCTGGAGGGTAGGAGTCAAATACGAGCAGTACTTC.

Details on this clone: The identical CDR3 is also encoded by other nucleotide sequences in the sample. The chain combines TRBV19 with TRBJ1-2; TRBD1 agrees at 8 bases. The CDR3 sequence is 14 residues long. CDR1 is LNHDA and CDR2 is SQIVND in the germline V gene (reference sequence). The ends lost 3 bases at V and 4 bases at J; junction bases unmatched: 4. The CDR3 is CASSIGTGIYGYTF. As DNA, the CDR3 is TGTGCCAGTAGTATCGGGACAGGCATCTATGGCTACACCTTC.

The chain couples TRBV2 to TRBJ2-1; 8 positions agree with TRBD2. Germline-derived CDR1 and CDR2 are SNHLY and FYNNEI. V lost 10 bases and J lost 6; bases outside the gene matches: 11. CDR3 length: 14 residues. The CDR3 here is CATKPAGALNEQFF. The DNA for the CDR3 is TGTGCCACCAAACCAGCGGGGGCTCTCAATGAGCAGTTCTTC.

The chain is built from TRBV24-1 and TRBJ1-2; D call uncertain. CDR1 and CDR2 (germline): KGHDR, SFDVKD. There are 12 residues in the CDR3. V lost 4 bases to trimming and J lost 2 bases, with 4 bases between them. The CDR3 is CATSEGNYGYTF. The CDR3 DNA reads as TGTGCCACCAGTGAGGGCAACTATGGCTACACCTTC.

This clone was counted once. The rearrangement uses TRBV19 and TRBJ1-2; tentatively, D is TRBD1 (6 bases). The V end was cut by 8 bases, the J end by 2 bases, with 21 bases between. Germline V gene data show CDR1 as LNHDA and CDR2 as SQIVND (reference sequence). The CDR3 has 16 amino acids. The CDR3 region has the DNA TGTGCCAGTTTCCCTTCGCTCACAGGGTTGAACTATGGCTACACCTTC. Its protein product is CASFPSLTGLNYGYTF.

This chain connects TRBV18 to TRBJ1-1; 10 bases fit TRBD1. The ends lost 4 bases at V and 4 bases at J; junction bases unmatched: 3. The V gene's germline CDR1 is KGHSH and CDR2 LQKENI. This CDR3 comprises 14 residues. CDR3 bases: TGTGCCAGCTCACAGGGACAGGGGTTCACTGAAGCTTTCTTT. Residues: CASSQGQGFTEAFF. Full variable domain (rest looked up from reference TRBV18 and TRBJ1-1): NAGVMQNPRHLVRRRGQEARLRCSPMKGHSHVYWYRQLPEEGLKFMVYLQKENIIDESGMPKERFSAEFPKEGPSILRIQQVVRGDSAAYFCASSQGQGFTEAFFGQGTRLTVV.

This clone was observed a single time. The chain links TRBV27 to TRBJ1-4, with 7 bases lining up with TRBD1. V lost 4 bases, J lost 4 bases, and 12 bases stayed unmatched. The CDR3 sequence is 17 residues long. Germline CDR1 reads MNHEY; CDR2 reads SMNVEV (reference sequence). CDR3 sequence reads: CASSSHPPGQNNEKLFF. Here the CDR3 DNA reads TGTGCCAGCAGTTCCCACCCACCGGGACAGAATAATGAAAAACTGTTTTTT.

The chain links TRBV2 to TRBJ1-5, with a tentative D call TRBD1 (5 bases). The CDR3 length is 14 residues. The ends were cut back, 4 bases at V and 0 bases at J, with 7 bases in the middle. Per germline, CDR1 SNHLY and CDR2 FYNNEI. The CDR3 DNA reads TGTGCCAGCAGTGGACAGAATAGCAATCAGCCCCAGCATTTT. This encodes CASSGQNSNQPQHF.